A single sample is the source of the 30 T cell receptor beta chains below, sequenced in a study of blood T cell repertoires in COVID-19. Sequencing used immunoSEQ multiplex PCR; TCRdb keeps in-frame clones, though not all of them. This sample has about 100,000 clones; 86% occur once, and the top ten carry around 13%. Sequencing was carried out using peripheral blood. The origin of the receptors is a woman aged 55-69 years in a cohort sampled during active or convalescent COVID-19.

V is TRBV5-1 and J is TRBJ1-6, with 9 bases identical to TRBD1. The CDR3 consists of 14 residues. J was trimmed by 12 bases and V by 5 bases; bases with no gene match: 9. Per the germline V gene, CDR1 is SGHRS and CDR2 is YFSETQ. CDR3 protein: CASSLLGQGEPLHF. The CDR3 bases are TGCGCCAGCAGTTTACTGGGACAGGGCGAACCCCTCCACTTT.

The V call is TRBV10-3, the J call TRBJ2-2, with TRBD1 matching over 7 bases. With V trimmed by 7 bases and J by 0 bases, 5 bases remained unmatched. CDR3 length: 15 amino acids. The germline V gene encodes CDR1 ENHRY and CDR2 SYGVKD. CDR3 in amino acids: CAIKFRGSNTGELFF. In nucleotides, the CDR3 is TGTGCCATCAAGTTCAGGGGGTCGAACACCGGGGAGCTGTTTTTT.

The chain recombines TRBV21-1 with TRBJ2-7; TRBD2, the D gene given by the table, was not confirmed from the DNA. TRBV21-1 is designated a pseudogene. The CDR3 covers 18 residues. The CDR3 sequence is CASSKPSTASPRRVEQYF. In DNA, the CDR3 is TGTGCCAGCAGCAAACCGTCAACGGCAAGCCCCCGGAGGGTCGAGCAGTACTTC.

This sequence joins TRBV3-1 (or the pseudogene TRBV3-2) and TRBJ2-5; 7 bases match TRBD2. V shed 1 base, J shed 5 bases, and the junction held 13 bases outside the gene matches. The germline CDR1 and CDR2 sequences are LGHDT and YNNKEL (reference sequence). The CDR3 has 17 residues. CDR3 loop: CASSQVWRTGGRETQYF. The CDR3 nucleotides read TGTGCCAGCAGCCAAGTTTGGCGAACGGGGGGTAGGGAGACCCAGTACTTC.

The sample holds one count of this clone. This chain links TRBV5-8 with TRBJ2-1, with TRBD2 matching over 11 bases. The CDR3 has 15 amino acids. Germline CDR1 SGHTS, CDR2 YDEGEE. Unmatched junction bases numbered 3, after V lost 4 bases and J lost 3 bases. In nucleotides, the CDR3 is TGTGCCAGCAGCCTAGCGGGGGGCAACTACAATGAGCAGTTCTTC. This sequence encodes CASSLAGGNYNEQFF.

The sample holds one count of this clone. CDR3: CASSIGTGSEQYF. The CDR3 nucleotides are TGTGCCAGTAGTATAGGAACAGGGAGCGAGCAGTACTTC. The gene calls are TRBV19 and TRBJ2-7; TRBD1 might be the D (6 bases). CDR1 and CDR2 from the germline V gene are LNHDA and SQIVND (reference sequence). This CDR3 has 13 amino acids. V lost 1 base and J 6 bases, leaving 10 bases between the germline ends. The whole variable domain, remainder taken from reference TRBV19 and TRBJ2-7, is DGGITQSPKYLFRKEGQNVTLSCEQNLNHDAMYWYRQDPGQGLRLIYYSQIVNDFQKGDIAEGYSVSREKKESFPLTVTSAQKNPTAFYLCASSIGTGSEQYFGPGTRLTVT.

This chain uses TRBV5-4 with TRBJ2-1; D possibly corresponds to TRBD2 (7 bases). V lost 1 base, J lost 1 base, and 9 bases lay in between. The CDR3 extends over 15 amino acids. The germline CDR1 and CDR2 sequences are SGHNT and YYREEE (reference sequence). Here the CDR3 reads CASSLRGGSYNEQFF. In DNA form, the CDR3 reads TGTGCCAGCAGCTTGAGGGGGGGGTCCTACAATGAGCAGTTCTTC.

The J gene is TRBJ2-1, the V gene TRBV21-1; the table names TRBD1, a call not compared with the DNA. TRBV21-1 is annotated as a pseudogene. CDR3 length equals 16 residues. The CDR3 region is CASSKVEGGRGNEQFF. CDR3 bases: TGTGCCAGCAGCAAAGTAGAAGGGGGCCGAGGGAATGAGCAGTTCTTC.

The chain employs TRBV7-2 and TRBJ1-1; a weak D match, TRBD1 (5 bases). This CDR3 region has 14 residues. V was cut by 3 bases and J by 0 bases, with 8 bases left in between. Germline V gives CDR1 SGHTA, CDR2 FQGNSA. The chain's CDR3 is CASSFQGMNTEAFF. The CDR3 coding sequence is TGTGCCAGCAGCTTCCAGGGCATGAACACTGAAGCTTTCTTT.

The chain carries TRBV5-1 and TRBJ2-1, with 14 positions matching TRBD2. V shed 3 bases and J 6 bases; nucleotides not matched to a gene: 2. This CDR3 is built from 15 residues. Germline CDR1 SGHRS, CDR2 YFSETQ. Here the CDR3 DNA reads TGCGCCAGCAGCTCCGGGACTAGCGGGGGCAATGAGCAGTTCTTC. This codes for CASSSGTSGGNEQFF.

This clone was observed a few times. This sequence joins TRBV5-1 and TRBJ2-1; TRBD1 matches 11 bases. Germline V gene sequence: CDR1 SGHRS, CDR2 YFSETQ. Trimming at V came to 4 bases and at J to 6 bases, leaving 3 bases not matched to a gene. This CDR3 region has 14 residues. The CDR3 sequence: CASSLGTGGNEQFF. DNA for the CDR3: TGCGCCAGCAGCCTGGGGACAGGGGGCAATGAGCAGTTCTTC.

This clone was recorded many times. The chain uses TRBV6-4 and TRBJ2-1; 13 bases map to TRBD2. Germline lookup yields CDR1 MRHNA and CDR2 SNTAGT. Germline trimming cut 6 bases from V and 6 bases from J; bases unmatched to any gene: 5. The length of the CDR3 is 15 residues. The CDR3 DNA reads as TGTGCCAGCAGCGCCGGGACTAGCGGGATCAATGAGCAGTTCTTC. This gives the protein CASSAGTSGINEQFF.

The genes are TRBV6-5 and TRBJ1-5; possibly TRBD1 for D (5 bases). The length of the CDR3 is 15 residues. CDR1 is MNHEY, CDR2 SVGAGI, per germline. V lost 6 bases and J 2 bases, leaving 14 bases between the germline ends. CDR3 loop: CASSPIGGGNQPQHF. In DNA form, the CDR3 reads TGTGCCAGCAGCCCGATCGGGGGAGGCAATCAGCCCCAGCATTTT.

J is TRBJ2-6 and V is TRBV19, with D possibly matching TRBD1 (6 bases). Germline CDR1 and CDR2: LNHDA and SQIVND (reference sequence). The V and J ends lost 6 bases and 0 bases respectively, with 15 bases between them. CDR3 length: 17 amino acids. CDR3: CASSPQGVSSGANVLTF. The CDR3, as DNA: TGTGCCAGTAGCCCACAGGGTGTCTCCTCTGGGGCCAACGTCCTGACTTTC.

This chain uses TRBV29-1 with TRBJ2-7; 9 positions agree with TRBD1. This CDR3 is 12 amino acids long. Unmatched junction bases numbered 1, after V lost 4 bases and J lost 3 bases. From germline, CDR1 is SQVTM and CDR2 ANQGSEA. The CDR3 nucleotides are TGCAGCGTTGGGGACAGGGTCTACGAGCAGTACTTC. The encoded protein is CSVGDRVYEQYF.

The genes are TRBV9 and TRBJ2-1, with 8 bases lining up with TRBD1. The J segment lost 7 bases and the V segment lost 3 bases, leaving 9 bases of the junction unmatched. The CDR3 sequence is 15 residues long. CDR1 is SGDLS and CDR2 is YYNGEE in the germline V gene. CDR3 nucleotides: TGTGCCAGCAGCGCTCGACAGGGGCGGGCGAATGAGCAGTTCTTC. Its protein product is CASSARQGRANEQFF.

The chain recombines TRBV15 with TRBJ2-7; TRBD1 matches 8 bases. Looked up from germline, CDR1 is LNHNV and CDR2 is YYDKDF (reference sequence). The CDR3 has 16 residues. The J segment lost 1 base and the V segment lost 5 bases, leaving 10 bases of the junction unmatched. In nucleotides, the CDR3 is TGTGCCACCAGCGGGGAACGGACAGGGCTATCCTACGAGCAGTACTTC. This encodes CATSGERTGLSYEQYF. Complete variable domain (other parts from reference TRBV15 and TRBJ2-7): DAMVIQNPRYQVTQFGKPVTLSCSQTLNHNVMYWYQQKSSQAPKLLFHYYDKDFNNEADTPDNFQSRRPNTSFCFLDIRSPGLGDTAMYLCATSGERTGLSYEQYFGPGTRLTVT.

The chain carries TRBV6-5 and TRBJ1-6; D might be TRBD1 (5 bases). Trimming left V 2 bases short and J 9 bases short, with 14 bases between. This CDR3 is 15 amino acids long. CDR1 MNHEY and CDR2 SVGAGI come from the germline V gene. Written as DNA, the CDR3 is TGTGCCAGCAGTTACCAGCGGGGGGAGAGTTCACCCCTCCACTTT. This codes for CASSYQRGESSPLHF.

This clone was seen only once. This chain joins TRBV2 and TRBJ1-2; D might be TRBD1 (6 bases). In germline, CDR1 is SNHLY, CDR2 FYNNEI. The CDR3 covers 14 residues. V lost 5 bases and J lost 5, with 15 bases in between. CDR3 amino acids: CASSSSTGQYGYTF. The CDR3 coding sequence is TGTGCCAGCAGTTCTAGTACAGGGCAGTATGGCTACACCTTC.

The rearrangement links TRBV18 to TRBJ1-1; weak D call: TRBD1 (5 bases). This CDR3 has 14 amino acids. Trimming took off 2 bases at V and 0 bases at J, with 7 bases between the two ends. Germline CDR1 reads KGHSH; CDR2 reads LQKENI. The CDR3 DNA reads as TGTGCCAGCTCACCAAAGGGGTTGAACACTGAAGCTTTCTTT. Its protein product is CASSPKGLNTEAFF.

The chain joins TRBV28 to TRBJ1-1; maybe TRBD1 (6 bases). The germline V gene has CDR1 MDHEN and CDR2 SYDVKM. Trimming shortened V by 4 bases and J by 7 bases, and 13 bases separated the two germline ends. The CDR3 loop spans 13 amino acids. For the CDR3, the DNA is TGTGCCAGCAGTTCGACTGGGGGCCTTGAAGCTTTCTTT. Its protein product is CASSSTGGLEAFF. The entire variable domain, with the rest obtained from reference TRBV28 and TRBJ1-1, is as follows: DVKVTQSSRYLVKRTGEKVFLECVQDMDHENMFWYRQDPGLGLRLIYFSYDVKMKEKGDIPEGYSVSREKKERFSLILESASTNQTSMYLCASSSTGGLEAFFGQGTRLTVV.

The chain couples TRBV9 to TRBJ2-1, with 9 nucleotides matching TRBD2. This CDR3 spans 16 amino acids. Germline CDR1 reads SGDLS; CDR2 reads YYNGEE. V shed 4 bases, J shed 4 bases, and the junction held 9 bases outside the gene matches. The CDR3, as DNA: TGTGCCAGCAGCCCTATAACTAGCGGGCCTTACAATGAGCAGTTCTTC. Amino acids: CASSPITSGPYNEQFF.

The V call is TRBV5-1, the J call TRBJ1-1, with 7 positions matching TRBD1. Germline CDR1 reads SGHRS; CDR2 reads YFSETQ. The V and J ends lost 3 bases and 3 bases, in that order; junction bases with no gene match: 14. The CDR3 sequence is 17 residues long. The CDR3 DNA follows: TGCGCCAGCAGCTCGTGGGGTAGGGGGCGCCGGGACACTGAAGCTTTCTTT. Translating gives CASSSWGRGRRDTEAFF.

V is TRBV5-1 and J is TRBJ2-2, with 7 bases fitting TRBD1. Losses at the gene ends were 6 bases for V and 0 bases for J; bases not matched to a gene: 8. This CDR3 has 16 residues. Germline-derived CDR1 and CDR2 are SGHRS and YFSETQ. The CDR3 sequence is CASTPTGTANTGELFF. The CDR3, as DNA: TGCGCCAGCACCCCCACCGGGACAGCGAACACCGGGGAGCTGTTTTTT. Based on the CDR3 plus reference TRBV5-1 and TRBJ2-2, the full variable domain is KAGVTQTPRYLIKTRGQQVTLSCSPISGHRSVSWYQQTPGQGLQFLFEYFSETQRNKGNFPGRFSGRQFSNSRSEMNVSTLELGDSALYLCASTPTGTANTGELFFGEGSRLTVL.

J is TRBJ1-5 and V is TRBV2, with a weak D call TRBD1 (6 bases). Deletions cut 1 base from V and 6 bases from J, with 10 bases between. In germline, CDR1 is SNHLY, CDR2 FYNNEI. CDR3 length: 14 amino acids. The CDR3 DNA sequence: TGTGCCAGCAGTGAAGGCACCAGGGGTCAGCCCCAGCATTTT. Protein sequence: CASSEGTRGQPQHF.

The chain joins TRBV19 to TRBJ2-2; D remains ambiguous. The CDR3 is 12 residues long. The V end lost 3 bases, the J end lost 4 bases, and 3 bases lay between the germline ends. Per the germline V gene, CDR1 is LNHDA and CDR2 is SQIVND (reference sequence). The CDR3 region is CASSIVTGELFF. In DNA, the CDR3 is TGTGCCAGTAGTATCGTCACCGGGGAGCTGTTTTTT.

The chain is built from TRBV6-5 and TRBJ2-7, with D possibly TRBD2 on 5 matching bases. Trimming pared 7 bases from V and 2 bases from J, leaving 9 bases between. The CDR3 is 12 residues long. CDR1 and CDR2 (germline): MNHEY, SVGAGI. The chain's CDR3 is CASTGWAYEQYF. The CDR3 coding sequence is TGTGCCAGCACGGGGTGGGCCTACGAGCAGTACTTC.

The gene calls are TRBV18 and TRBJ1-1; D perhaps matches TRBD1 (5 bases). Trimming pared 6 bases from V and 4 bases from J, leaving 15 bases between. Germline CDR1 is KGHSH and CDR2 is LQKENI. This CDR3 comprises 14 residues. CDR3 amino acids: CASSRGGGSTEAFF. Written as DNA, the CDR3 is TGTGCCAGCTCGAGGGGCGGGGGTTCCACTGAAGCTTTCTTT.

The chain is built from TRBV5-4 and TRBJ2-2; D might be TRBD1 (6 bases). The CDR3 runs to 14 residues. Germline assignment: CDR1 SGHNT and CDR2 YYREEE (reference sequence). Trimming removed 2 bases from V and 7 bases from J, with 12 bases in between. DNA for the CDR3: TGTGCCAGCAGCTTAGGACAGTTTAACGGGGAGCTGTTTTTT. It is translated as CASSLGQFNGELFF.

This chain connects TRBV27 to TRBJ2-3, with 10 bases fitting TRBD2. The length of the CDR3 is 15 residues. Germline trimming cut 6 bases from V and 3 bases from J; bases unmatched to any gene: 6. Germline V gene data show CDR1 as MNHEY and CDR2 as SMNVEV (reference sequence). As DNA, the CDR3 is TGTGCCAGCAGCTCTTATAGCGGGGGGACAGATACGCAGTATTTT. Protein sequence: CASSSYSGGTDTQYF.